The 2 T cell receptor beta chains given below trace back to one sample, sequenced in a study of regulatory T cells in long-lasting Graves disease (dated by TCRdb to the early 2020s). Library creation used multiplex PCR. Sequencer: Illumina HiSeq 4000. To build TCR beta libraries, CDR3 regions were amplified by Arm-PCR using iRepertoire HTBI primers. In TCRdb, the public reads were trimmed at Q25 with fastp and aligned with MiXCR, with productive beta chains retained. When rows share a CDR3 protein, they turn into one entry using the most common DNA and genes. Here the sample has some 460,000 distinct CDR3 sequences; 15% to 20% occur a single time. The biggest ten clones account for 12% of the sample. Reading the label with the study, this specimen's time point is: newly diagnosed GD, antithyroid drugs for less than 3 months. For both TCR sequencing and RNA sequencing, RNA was extracted from PBMCs using TRIzol.

The same data also contributed to another study, on T cells in Graves' hyperthyroidism and ophthalmopathy.

Sequenced material: peripheral blood mononuclear cells (PBMCs), taken at new diagnosis, from a patient treated with antithyroid drugs. The receptors originated from a man aged 35-49 years with Graves disease. Donor details come from another sample of the same person, matched by shared clones.

There are many counts of this clonotype. J is TRBJ2-7 and V is TRBV6-1; possibly TRBD1 for D (6 bases). The CDR3 runs to 13 residues. Germline loops: CDR1 MNHNS, CDR2 SASEGT. The V end was cut by 1 base, the J end by 2 bases, with 6 bases between. CDR3 in amino acids: CASSEGTAYEQYF. DNA for the CDR3: TGTGCCAGCAGTGAAGGGACAGCCTACGAGCAGTACTTC.

About this clonotype itself: Given a much more abundant clone one base away, this may be a read error. The V and J genes are TRBV10-3 and TRBJ2-7; D might be TRBD1 or TRBD2, each matching 5 bases. V lost 3 bases and J lost 0, with 9 bases in between. CDR3 length: 14 amino acids. The germline V gene has CDR1 ENHRY and CDR2 SYGVKD. CDR3 in amino acids: CAISDRDPSYEQYF. The CDR3 nucleotides are TGTGCCATCAGTGACCGGGACCCCTCCTACGAGCAGTACTTC.